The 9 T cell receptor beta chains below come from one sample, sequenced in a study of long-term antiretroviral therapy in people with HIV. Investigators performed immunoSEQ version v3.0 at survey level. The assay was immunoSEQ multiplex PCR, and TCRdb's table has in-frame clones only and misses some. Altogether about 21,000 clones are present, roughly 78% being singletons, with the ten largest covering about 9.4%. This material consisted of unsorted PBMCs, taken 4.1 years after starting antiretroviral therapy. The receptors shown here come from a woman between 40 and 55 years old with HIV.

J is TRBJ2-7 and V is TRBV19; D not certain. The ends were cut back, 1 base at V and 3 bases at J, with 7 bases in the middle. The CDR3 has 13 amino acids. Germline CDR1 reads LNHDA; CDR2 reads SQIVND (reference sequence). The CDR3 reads CASSIVGFYEQYF. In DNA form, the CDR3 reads TGTGCCAGTAGTATAGTTGGGTTCTACGAGCAGTACTTC.

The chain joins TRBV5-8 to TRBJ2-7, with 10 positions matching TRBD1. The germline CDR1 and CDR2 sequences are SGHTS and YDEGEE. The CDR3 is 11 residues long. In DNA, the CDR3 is TGTGGGGGGGACAGGGGCGACGAGCAGTACTTC. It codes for CGGDRGDEQYF.

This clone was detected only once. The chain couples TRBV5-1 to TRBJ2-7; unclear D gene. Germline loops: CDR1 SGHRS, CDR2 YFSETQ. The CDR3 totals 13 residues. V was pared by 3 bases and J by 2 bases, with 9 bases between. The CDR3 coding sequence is TGCGCCAGCAGCTGGGAAGGCCCCTACGAGCAGTACTTC. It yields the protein CASSWEGPYEQYF.

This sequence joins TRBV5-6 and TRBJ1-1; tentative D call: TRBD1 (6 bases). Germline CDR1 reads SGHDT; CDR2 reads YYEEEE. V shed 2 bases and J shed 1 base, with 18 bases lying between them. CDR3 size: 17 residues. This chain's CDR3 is CASSFWVTGSWNTEAFF. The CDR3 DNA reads TGTGCCAGCAGCTTTTGGGTGACAGGATCCTGGAACACTGAAGCTTTCTTT.

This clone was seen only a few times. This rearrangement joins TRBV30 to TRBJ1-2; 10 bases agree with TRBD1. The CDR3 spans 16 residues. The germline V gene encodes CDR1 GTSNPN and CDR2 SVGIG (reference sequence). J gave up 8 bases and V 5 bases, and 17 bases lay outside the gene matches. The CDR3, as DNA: TGTGCCTGGGATCTAATTTTCGGGACAGGGGACCTCGGCTACACCTTC. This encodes CAWDLIFGTGDLGYTF.

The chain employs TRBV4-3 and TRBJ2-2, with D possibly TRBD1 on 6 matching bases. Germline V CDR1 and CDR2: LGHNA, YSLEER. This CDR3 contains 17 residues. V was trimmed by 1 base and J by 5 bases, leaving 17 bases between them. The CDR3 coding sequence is TGCGCCAGCAGCCAAGGAGGGTTCGGCAGGGGAACCGGGGAGCTGTTTTTT. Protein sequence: CASSQGGFGRGTGELFF.

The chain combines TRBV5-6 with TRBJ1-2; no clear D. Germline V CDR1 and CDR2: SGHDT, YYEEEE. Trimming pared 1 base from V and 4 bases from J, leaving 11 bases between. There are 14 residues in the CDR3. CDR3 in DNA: TGTGCCAGCAGCTTGCCCAGAACCCTCTATGGCTACACCTTC. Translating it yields CASSLPRTLYGYTF.

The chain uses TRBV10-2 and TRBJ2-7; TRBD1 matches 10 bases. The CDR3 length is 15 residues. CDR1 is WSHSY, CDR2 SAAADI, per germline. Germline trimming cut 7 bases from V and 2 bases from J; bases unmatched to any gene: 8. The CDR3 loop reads CASNGRDRGTYEQYF. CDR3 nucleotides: TGCGCCAGCAATGGTAGGGACAGGGGAACCTACGAGCAGTACTTC.

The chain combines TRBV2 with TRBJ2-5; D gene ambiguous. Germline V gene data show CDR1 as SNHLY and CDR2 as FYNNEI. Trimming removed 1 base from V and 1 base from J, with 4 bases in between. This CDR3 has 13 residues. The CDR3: CASSEGPQETQYF. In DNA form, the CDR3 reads TGTGCCAGCAGTGAAGGGCCCCAAGAGACCCAGTACTTC.